The 9 T cell receptor beta chains below all came from one sample that was sequenced in a study of blood T cells in healthy people across ages. It was with a sample-barcoded 5' primer and a J-beta primer mix that a second PCR of roughly 6 to 11 cycles was run. In TCRdb, the 5' RACE reads were re-called with MiXCR into one record per CDR3 protein. The table shows 1.8 million or so distinct CDR3 sequences, with 35% to 50% occurring only once. The material sequenced was blood. These receptors were obtained from a human donor in good health.

The chain carries TRBV6-6 and TRBJ2-5; D is unresolved. TRBJ2-7 matches the DNA end more closely, so the J call is doubtful. This CDR3 contains 11 residues. Germline V lookup: CDR1 MNHNY, CDR2 SVGAGI (reference sequence). CDR3 sequence reads: CASRRAHEQYF. In DNA form, the CDR3 reads TGTGCCAGCAGAAGGGCCCACGAGCAGTACTTC.

The rearrangement uses TRBV20-1 and TRBJ1-4; possibly TRBD1 for D (5 bases). The V end was cut by 7 bases, the J end by 0 bases, with 15 bases between. The CDR3 covers 15 residues. The germline V gene has CDR1 DFQATT and CDR2 SNEGSKA (reference sequence). In DNA, the CDR3 is TGCAGTGTTAATGGGGGAGGCCCAACTAATGAAAAACTGTTTTTT. Translating it yields CSVNGGGPTNEKLFF.

As for this clonotype: The CDR3 ends on some other residue instead of the conserved phenylalanine or tryptophan, so this is likely a read error. The rearrangement joins TRBV29-1 to TRBJ1-3, with D possibly being TRBD1 (5 bases). Germline values: CDR1 SQVTM, CDR2 ANQGSEA. The CDR3 covers 13 residues. Deletions cut 7 bases from V and 2 bases from J, with 12 bases between. The CDR3 sequence is CSAVAGPGNTIYC. The CDR3 DNA reads TGCAGCGCGGTAGCAGGGCCTGGAAACACCATATATTGT.

The table lists this clonotype with a few counts. The chain is built from TRBV12-3 or TRBV12-4 and TRBJ2-1; 10 bases align to TRBD1. The CDR3 is 15 residues long. The V segment lost 6 bases and the J segment 5 bases; nucleotides outside the gene matches: 7. The CDR3 here is CASRRPGTGDNEQFF. DNA of the CDR3: TGTGCCAGCAGGCGTCCCGGGACAGGGGACAATGAGCAGTTCTTC.

The V gene is TRBV4-3, the J gene TRBJ1-3; D is perhaps TRBD1 (5 bases). Trimming removed 3 bases at V and 8 bases at J, with 14 bases between. Germline CDR1 reads LGHNA; CDR2 reads YSLEER. This CDR3 is built from 14 residues. In DNA form, the CDR3 reads TGCGCCAGCAGCCAGTCCGTTCAGGGCTACACCATATATTTT. Protein: CASSQSVQGYTIYF.

The chain has TRBV9 and TRBJ2-3, with 7 bases aligning to TRBD2. This CDR3 is built from 19 residues. V gave up 0 bases and J gave up 4 bases; unmatched junction bases: 17. Germline-derived CDR1 and CDR2 are SGDLS and YYNGEE. The CDR3 protein is CASSVGPSLAFLGADTQYF. The DNA for the CDR3 is TGTGCCAGCAGCGTAGGACCATCACTAGCGTTTTTAGGTGCAGATACGCAGTATTTT.

This chain joins TRBV20-1 and TRBJ2-5, with 11 positions matching TRBD2. The ends lost 0 bases at V and 2 bases at J; junction bases unmatched: 11. Germline V CDR1 and CDR2: DFQATT, SNEGSKA (reference sequence). The CDR3 covers 18 residues. The CDR3 nucleotides are TGCAGTGCTAGAGACCTTCTCCTAGCGGGGGGCTTACAAGAGACCCAGTACTTC. Amino acid sequence: CSARDLLLAGGLQETQYF.

This clonotype was seen ten or more times. The gene calls are TRBV2 and TRBJ2-5; D gene uncertain. Between the trimmed V and J ends, which lost 9 bases and 5 bases, there was a span of 16 bases. This CDR3 has 13 residues. Germline CDR1 is SNHLY and CDR2 is FYNNEI. CDR3 in amino acids: CARTRRQGETQYF. CDR3 DNA: TGTGCCAGAACCCGGAGACAAGGGGAGACCCAGTACTTC.

The CDR3 protein is CASSFFGTGQNEQFF. The CDR3 bases are TGTGCCAGCAGCTTTTTTGGGACAGGGCAGAATGAGCAGTTCTTC. The J gene is TRBJ2-1, the V gene TRBV14, with 9 bases aligning to TRBD1. Looked up from germline, CDR1 is SGHDN and CDR2 is FVKESK. This CDR3 contains 15 residues. J gave up 7 bases and V 5 bases, and 9 bases lay outside the gene matches.